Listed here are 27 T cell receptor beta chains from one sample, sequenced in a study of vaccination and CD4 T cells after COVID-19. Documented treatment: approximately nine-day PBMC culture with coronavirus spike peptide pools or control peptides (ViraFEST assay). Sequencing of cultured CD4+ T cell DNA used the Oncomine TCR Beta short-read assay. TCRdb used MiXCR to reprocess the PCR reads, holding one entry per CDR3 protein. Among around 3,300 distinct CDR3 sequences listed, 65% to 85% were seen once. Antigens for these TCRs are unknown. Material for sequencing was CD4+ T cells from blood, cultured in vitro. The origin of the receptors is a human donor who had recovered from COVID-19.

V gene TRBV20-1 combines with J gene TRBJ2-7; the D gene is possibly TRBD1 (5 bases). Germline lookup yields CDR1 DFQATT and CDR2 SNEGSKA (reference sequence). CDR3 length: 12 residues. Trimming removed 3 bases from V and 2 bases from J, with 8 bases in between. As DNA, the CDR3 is TGCAGTGCTAGCGCGACAGCCTACGAGCAGTACTTC. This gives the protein CSASATAYEQYF.

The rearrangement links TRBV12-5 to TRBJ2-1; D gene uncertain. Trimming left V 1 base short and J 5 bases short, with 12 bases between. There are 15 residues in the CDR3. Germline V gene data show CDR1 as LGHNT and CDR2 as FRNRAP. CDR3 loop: CASGLALIGHNEQFF. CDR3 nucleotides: TGTGCTAGTGGTTTGGCCCTTATCGGGCACAATGAGCAGTTCTTC. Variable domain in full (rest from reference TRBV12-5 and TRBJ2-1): DARVTQTPRHKVTEMGQEVTMRCQPILGHNTVFWYRQTMMQGLELLAYFRNRAPLDDSGMPKDRFSAEMPDATLATLKIQPSEPRDSAVYFCASGLALIGHNEQFFGPGTRLTVL.

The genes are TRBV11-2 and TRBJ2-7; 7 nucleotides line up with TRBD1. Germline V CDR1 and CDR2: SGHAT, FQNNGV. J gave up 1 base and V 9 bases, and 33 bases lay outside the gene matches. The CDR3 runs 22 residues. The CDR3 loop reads CASRFGDWGVGTGASTSYEQYF. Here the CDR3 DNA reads TGTGCCAGTAGATTTGGGGATTGGGGTGTGGGTACAGGGGCCTCCACTTCCTACGAGCAGTACTTC.

The CDR3 DNA reads TGTGCCACCAGTGATTTCCCCCCAGTGACCGAGGTACACTACGAGCAGTACTTC. Translated: CATSDFPPVTEVHYEQYF. The V gene is TRBV24-1, the J gene TRBJ2-7; no definite D call. V lost 1 base to trimming and J lost 3 bases, with 21 bases between them. The CDR3 has 18 amino acids. The V gene's germline CDR1 is KGHDR and CDR2 SFDVKD.

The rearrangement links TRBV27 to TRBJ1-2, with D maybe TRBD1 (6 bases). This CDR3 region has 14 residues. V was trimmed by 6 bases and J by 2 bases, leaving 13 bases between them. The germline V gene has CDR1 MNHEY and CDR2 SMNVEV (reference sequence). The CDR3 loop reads CASSLRQANYGYTF. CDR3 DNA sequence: TGTGCCAGCAGCCTTCGACAGGCCAACTATGGCTACACCTTC.

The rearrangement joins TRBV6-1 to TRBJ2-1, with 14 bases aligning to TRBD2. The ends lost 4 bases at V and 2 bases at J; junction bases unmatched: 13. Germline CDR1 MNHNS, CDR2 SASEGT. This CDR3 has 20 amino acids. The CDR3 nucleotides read TGTGCCAGCAGTGCAGTGCTGGGACTAGCGGGGGCCACTACCTACAATGAGCAGTTCTTC. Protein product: CASSAVLGLAGATTYNEQFF.

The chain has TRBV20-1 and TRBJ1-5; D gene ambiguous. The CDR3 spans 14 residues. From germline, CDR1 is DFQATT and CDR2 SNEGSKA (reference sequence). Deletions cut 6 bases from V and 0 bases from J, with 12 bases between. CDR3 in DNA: TGCAGTGCCATTGACGGTCCTAGCAATCAGCCCCAGCATTTT. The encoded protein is CSAIDGPSNQPQHF.

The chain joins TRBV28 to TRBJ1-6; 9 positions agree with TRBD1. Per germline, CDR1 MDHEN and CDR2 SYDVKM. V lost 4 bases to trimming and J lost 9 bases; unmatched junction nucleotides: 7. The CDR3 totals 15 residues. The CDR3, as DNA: TGTGCCAGCAGTTCGGACAGGGGAAGAGGTTCACCCCTCCACTTT. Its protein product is CASSSDRGRGSPLHF.

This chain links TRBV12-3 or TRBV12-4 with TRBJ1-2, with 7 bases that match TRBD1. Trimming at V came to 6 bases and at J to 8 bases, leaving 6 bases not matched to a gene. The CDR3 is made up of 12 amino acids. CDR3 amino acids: CASSFQGGGYTF. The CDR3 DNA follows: TGTGCCAGCAGCTTCCAGGGGGGCGGCTACACCTTC.

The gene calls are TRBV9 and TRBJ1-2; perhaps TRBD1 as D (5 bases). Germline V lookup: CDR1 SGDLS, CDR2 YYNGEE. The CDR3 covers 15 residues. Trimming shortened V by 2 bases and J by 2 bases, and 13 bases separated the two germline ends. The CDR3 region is CASSVSDMQNYGYTF. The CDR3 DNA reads TGTGCCAGCAGCGTCTCGGACATGCAAAACTATGGCTACACCTTC.

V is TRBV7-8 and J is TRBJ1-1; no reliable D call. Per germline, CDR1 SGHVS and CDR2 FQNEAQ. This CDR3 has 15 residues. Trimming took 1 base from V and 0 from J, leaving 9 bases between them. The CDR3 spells CASSLGARLNTEAFF. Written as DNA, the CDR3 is TGTGCCAGCAGCTTAGGGGCCAGGCTGAACACTGAAGCTTTCTTT.

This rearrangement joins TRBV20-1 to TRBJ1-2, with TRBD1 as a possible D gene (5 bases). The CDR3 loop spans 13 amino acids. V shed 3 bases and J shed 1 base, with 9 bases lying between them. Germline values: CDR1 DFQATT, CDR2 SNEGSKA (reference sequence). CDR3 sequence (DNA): TGCAGTGCTAGGGACAAGATTAACTATGGCTACACCTTC. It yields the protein CSARDKINYGYTF.

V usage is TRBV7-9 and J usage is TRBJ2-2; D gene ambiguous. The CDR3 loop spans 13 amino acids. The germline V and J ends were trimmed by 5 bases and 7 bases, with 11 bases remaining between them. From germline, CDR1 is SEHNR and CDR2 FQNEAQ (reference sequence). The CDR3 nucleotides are TGTGCCAGCAGCCGTAACTTGGGCGGGGAGCTGTTTTTT. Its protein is CASSRNLGGELFF.

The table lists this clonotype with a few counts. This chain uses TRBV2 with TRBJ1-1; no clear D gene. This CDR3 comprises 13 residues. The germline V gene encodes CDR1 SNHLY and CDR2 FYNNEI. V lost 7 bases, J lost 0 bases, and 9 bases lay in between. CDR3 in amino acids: CASMRGMNTEAFF. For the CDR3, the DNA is TGTGCCAGCATGCGGGGAATGAACACTGAAGCTTTCTTT.

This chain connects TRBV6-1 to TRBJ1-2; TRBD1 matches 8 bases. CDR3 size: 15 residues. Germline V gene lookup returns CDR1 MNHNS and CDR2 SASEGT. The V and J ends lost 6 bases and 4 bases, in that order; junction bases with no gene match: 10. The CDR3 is CASSYVTGVGYGYTF. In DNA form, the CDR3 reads TGTGCCAGCAGCTATGTGACAGGGGTAGGCTATGGCTACACCTTC.

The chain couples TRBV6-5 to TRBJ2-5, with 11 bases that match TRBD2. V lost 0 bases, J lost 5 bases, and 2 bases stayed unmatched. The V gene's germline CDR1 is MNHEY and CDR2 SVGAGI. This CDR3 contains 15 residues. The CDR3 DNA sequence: TGTGCCAGCAGTTACTCTAGCGGGGGGGGCGAGACCCAGTACTTC. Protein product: CASSYSSGGGETQYF.

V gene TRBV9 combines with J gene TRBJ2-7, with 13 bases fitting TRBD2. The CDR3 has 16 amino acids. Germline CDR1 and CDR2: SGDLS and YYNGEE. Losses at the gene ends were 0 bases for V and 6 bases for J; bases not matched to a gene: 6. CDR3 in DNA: TGTGCCAGCAGCGTAGGAGGACTAGCGGGGGTTTCCGAGCAGTACTTC. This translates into CASSVGGLAGVSEQYF.

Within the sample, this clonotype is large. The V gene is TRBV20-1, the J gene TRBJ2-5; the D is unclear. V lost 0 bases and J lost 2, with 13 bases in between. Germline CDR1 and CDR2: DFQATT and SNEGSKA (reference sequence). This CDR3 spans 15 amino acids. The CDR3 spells CSARDVAGVQETQYF. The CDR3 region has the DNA TGCAGTGCTAGAGATGTAGCAGGTGTACAAGAGACCCAGTACTTC.

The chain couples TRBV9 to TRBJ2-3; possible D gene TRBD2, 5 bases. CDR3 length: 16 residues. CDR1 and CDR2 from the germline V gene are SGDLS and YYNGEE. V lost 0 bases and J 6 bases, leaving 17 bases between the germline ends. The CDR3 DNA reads TGTGCCAGCAGCGTAGACGGGATAGGAGGCCCCGATACGCAGTATTTT. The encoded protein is CASSVDGIGGPDTQYF. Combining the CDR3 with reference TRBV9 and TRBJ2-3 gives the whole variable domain DSGVTQTPKHLITATGQRVTLRCSPRSGDLSVYWYQQSLDQGLQFLIQYYNGEERAKGNILERFSAQQFPDLHSELNLSSLELGDSALYFCASSVDGIGGPDTQYFGPGTRLTVL.

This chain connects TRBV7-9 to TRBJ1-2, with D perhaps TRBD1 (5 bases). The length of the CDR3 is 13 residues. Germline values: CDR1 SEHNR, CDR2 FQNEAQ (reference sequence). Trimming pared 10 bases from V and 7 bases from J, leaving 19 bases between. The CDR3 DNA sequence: TGTGCCACCAACTTGGGGGAGGTTGGTGGCTACACCTTC. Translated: CATNLGEVGGYTF.

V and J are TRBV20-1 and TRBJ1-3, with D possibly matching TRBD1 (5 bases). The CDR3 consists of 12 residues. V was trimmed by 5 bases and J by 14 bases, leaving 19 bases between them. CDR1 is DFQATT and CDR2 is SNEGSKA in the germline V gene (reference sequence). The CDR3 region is CSAPTPGRSLYF. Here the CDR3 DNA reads TGCAGTGCTCCTACCCCGGGACGGAGCCTATATTTT.

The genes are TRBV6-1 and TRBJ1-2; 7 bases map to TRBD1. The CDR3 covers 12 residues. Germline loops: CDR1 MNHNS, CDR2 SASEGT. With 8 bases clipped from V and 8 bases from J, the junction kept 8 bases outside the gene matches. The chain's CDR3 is CASGQALDGYTF. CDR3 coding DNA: TGTGCCAGCGGACAGGCGTTGGACGGCTACACCTTC.

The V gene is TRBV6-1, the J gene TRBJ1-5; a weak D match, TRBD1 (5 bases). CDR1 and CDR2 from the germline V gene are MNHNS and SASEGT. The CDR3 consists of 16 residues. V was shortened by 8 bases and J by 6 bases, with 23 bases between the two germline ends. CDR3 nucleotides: TGTGCCAGCCGACTAAGGTCAGGGCTTGGGAGTCAGCCCCAGCATTTT. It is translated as CASRLRSGLGSQPQHF.

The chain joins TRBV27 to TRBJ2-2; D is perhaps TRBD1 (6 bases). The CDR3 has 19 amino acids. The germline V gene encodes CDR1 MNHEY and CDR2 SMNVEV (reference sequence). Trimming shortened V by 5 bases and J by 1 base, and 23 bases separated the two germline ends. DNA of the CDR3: TGTGCCAGCAGTCTGGCGGTCCCCCCAGGGGCTGTGAACACCGGGGAGCTGTTTTTT. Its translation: CASSLAVPPGAVNTGELFF.

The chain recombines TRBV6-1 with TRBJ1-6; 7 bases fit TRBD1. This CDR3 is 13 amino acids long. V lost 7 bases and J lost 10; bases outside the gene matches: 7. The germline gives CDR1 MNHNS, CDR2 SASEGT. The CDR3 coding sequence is TGTGCCAGCATGGAGACAGGGAGGTCACCCCTCCACTTT. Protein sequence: CASMETGRSPLHF.

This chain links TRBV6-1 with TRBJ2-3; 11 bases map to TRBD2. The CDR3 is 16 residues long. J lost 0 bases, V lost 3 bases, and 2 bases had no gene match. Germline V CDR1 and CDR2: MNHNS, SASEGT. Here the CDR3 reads CASSETSGASTDTQYF. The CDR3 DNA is TGTGCCAGCAGTGAGACTAGCGGGGCTAGCACAGATACGCAGTATTTT.

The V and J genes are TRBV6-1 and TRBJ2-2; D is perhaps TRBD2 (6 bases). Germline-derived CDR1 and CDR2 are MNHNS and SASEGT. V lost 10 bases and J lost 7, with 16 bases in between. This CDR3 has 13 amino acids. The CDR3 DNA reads TGTGCCATCGCCTCCCGGGGGAACGGGGAGCTGTTTTTT. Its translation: CAIASRGNGELFF.